This passage covers 16 T cell receptor beta chains from one sample sequenced in a study of blood T cell repertoires in COVID-19 (dated by TCRdb to 2020 to 2021). Library preparation used the immunoSEQ multiplex PCR assay. Drawn from immuneACCESS, this table holds only the in-frame rearrangements with V and J called that TCRdb kept. Clones are partly lost; checked studies trace under half to an unresolved V gene and leave the rest unexplained. The sample yields 200,000 or so clones; 65% to 85% were counted once. Roughly 10% of the sample rests with the top ten. The sample comprised peripheral blood. Source of these receptors: a woman of 80 years or more with acute or convalescent COVID-19.

The rearrangement uses TRBV20-1 and TRBJ1-2; 8 nucleotides agree with TRBD1. Germline V gives CDR1 DFQATT, CDR2 SNEGSKA (reference sequence). After removal of 6 bases from V and 6 bases from J, the junction contained 3 bases not matched to a gene. This CDR3 spans 11 amino acids. The CDR3 nucleotides read TGCAGTGCCGGACAGGGTGATGGCTACACCTTC. Translating gives CSAGQGDGYTF.

The CDR3 sequence is CASSSQTGGLNEQFF. CDR3 nucleotide sequence: TGTGCCAGCAGCTCCCAGACAGGGGGCCTCAATGAGCAGTTCTTC. The chain couples TRBV7-3 to TRBJ2-1, with 10 bases lining up with TRBD1. Germline-derived CDR1 and CDR2 are SGHTA and FQGTGA. V lost 4 bases, J lost 6 bases, and 6 bases stayed unmatched. The CDR3 has 15 residues.

This clone was seen only once. The chain is built from TRBV28 and TRBJ1-2; D may be TRBD1 (5 bases). This CDR3 has 15 residues. CDR1 and CDR2 from the germline V gene are MDHEN and SYDVKM. Trimming left V 4 bases short and J 7 bases short, with 19 bases between. The CDR3 DNA reads TGTGCCAGCAGTTCCCCAGCCACAGGATTAGCTGGCTACACCTTC. This codes for CASSSPATGLAGYTF.

The table lists this clone with a few counts. The chain couples TRBV7-2 to TRBJ1-4; D call uncertain. The CDR3 is made up of 15 amino acids. Germline lookup yields CDR1 SGHTA and CDR2 FQGNSA. V lost 0 bases and J lost 5, with 10 bases in between. For the CDR3, the DNA is TGTGCCAGCAGCTTAGCCAGTACCTTAAATGAAAAACTGTTTTTT. Its protein product is CASSLASTLNEKLFF. The full variable domain, with the rest looked up from reference TRBV7-2 and TRBJ1-4, is GAGVSQSPSNKVTEKGKDVELRCDPISGHTALYWYRQSLGQGLEFLIYFQGNSAPDKSGLPSDRFSAERTGGSVSTLTIQRTQQEDSAVYLCASSLASTLNEKLFFGSGTQLSVL.

The chain links TRBV4-1 to TRBJ1-4; a weak D match, TRBD1 (5 bases). With 1 base removed from V and 7 bases from J, the gap between germline ends came to 19 bases. The CDR3 contains 17 residues. Germline V gene lookup returns CDR1 MGHRA and CDR2 YSYEKL. DNA of the CDR3: TGCGCCAGCAGCCAAGGTTTGAGGCAGGGCGGGAGTGAAAAACTGTTTTTT. Translated: CASSQGLRQGGSEKLFF.

The chain is built from TRBV7-8 and TRBJ2-7, with TRBD1 identical over 7 bases. Germline assignment: CDR1 SGHVS and CDR2 FQNEAQ. The V segment lost 4 bases and the J segment 1 base; nucleotides outside the gene matches: 7. The CDR3 extends over 15 amino acids. DNA of the CDR3: TGTGCCAGCAGCTCTCGACAGGGACCATCCTACGAGCAGTACTTC. This encodes CASSSRQGPSYEQYF. Combining the CDR3 with reference TRBV7-8 and TRBJ2-7 gives the whole variable domain GAGVSQSPRYKVAKRGQDVALRCDPISGHVSLFWYQQALGQGPEFLTYFQNEAQLDKSGLPSDRFFAERPEGSVSTLKIQRTQQEDSAVYLCASSSRQGPSYEQYFGPGTRLTVT.

The chain has TRBV6-1 and TRBJ2-3; 9 bases are a match to TRBD1. Trimming took 0 bases from V and 5 from J; bases not matched to a gene: 6. The CDR3 is 16 residues long. The germline CDR1 and CDR2 sequences are MNHNS and SASEGT. CDR3 protein: CASSEARQGVRDTQYF. The CDR3 DNA sequence: TGTGCCAGCAGTGAAGCCCGACAGGGGGTAAGAGATACGCAGTATTTT.

The chain recombines TRBV5-1 with TRBJ2-1; 7 positions match TRBD2. Germline CDR1 and CDR2: SGHRS and YFSETQ. J gave up 7 bases and V 0 bases, and 13 bases lay outside the gene matches. The CDR3 is made up of 17 amino acids. The CDR3 nucleotides are TGCGCCAGCAGCTTGGCCATACCGGGACTAACGGGGAATGAGCAGTTCTTC. It yields the protein CASSLAIPGLTGNEQFF. Supplemented by reference TRBV5-1 and TRBJ2-1, the full variable domain reads KAGVTQTPRYLIKTRGQQVTLSCSPISGHRSVSWYQQTPGQGLQFLFEYFSETQRNKGNFPGRFSGRQFSNSRSEMNVSTLELGDSALYLCASSLAIPGLTGNEQFFGPGTRLTVL.

The chain uses TRBV5-1 and TRBJ1-6; D is perhaps TRBD1 (5 bases). The CDR3 consists of 15 residues. Germline loops: CDR1 SGHRS, CDR2 YFSETQ. With 4 bases removed from V and 7 bases from J, the gap between germline ends came to 15 bases. CDR3 coding DNA: TGCGCCAGCAGCGCCCGACCGACAGAAAATTCACCCCTCCACTTT. Residues: CASSARPTENSPLHF.

The chain joins TRBV6-2 or TRBV6-3 to TRBJ1-6; 9 nucleotides line up with TRBD1. The CDR3 has 16 amino acids. The V segment lost 3 bases and the J segment 9 bases; nucleotides outside the gene matches: 9. Germline V gene data show CDR1 as MNHEY and CDR2 as SVGEGT. CDR3 sequence reads: CASSYLQTGGGSPLHF. The CDR3 region has the DNA TGTGCCAGCAGTTATCTCCAGACAGGGGGGGGTTCACCCCTCCACTTT.

The rearrangement joins TRBV14 to TRBJ2-7; 8 bases match TRBD2. After removal of 6 bases from V and 3 bases from J, the junction contained 7 bases not matched to a gene. CDR3 length: 14 amino acids. Germline V gene lookup returns CDR1 SGHDN and CDR2 FVKESK. Here the CDR3 DNA reads TGTGCCAGCAGTCGTACTAGCGGATACTACGAGCAGTACTTC. Translated, it gives CASSRTSGYYEQYF.

The V call is TRBV19, the J call TRBJ1-1, with 10 bases identical to TRBD1. The CDR3 runs 14 residues. CDR1 is LNHDA, CDR2 SQIVND, per germline (reference sequence). Losses at the gene ends were 5 bases for V and 7 bases for J; bases not matched to a gene: 7. CDR3 nucleotides: TGTGCCAGTAGTCCTCGACAGGGGGCGAGTGAAGCTTTCTTT. Translated, it gives CASSPRQGASEAFF.

The V and J genes are TRBV24-1 and TRBJ2-3; 10 nucleotides match TRBD1. This CDR3 region has 14 residues. Germline V gives CDR1 KGHDR, CDR2 SFDVKD. J was trimmed by 8 bases and V by 5 bases; bases with no gene match: 6. CDR3 sequence (DNA): TGTGCCACCAGTGCGACAGGGGGCGAGGTTACGCAGTATTTT. Amino acid sequence: CATSATGGEVTQYF.

The chain links TRBV5-1 to TRBJ1-1; D gene uncertain. Trimming pared 2 bases from V and 2 bases from J, leaving 7 bases between. Germline V gene sequence: CDR1 SGHRS, CDR2 YFSETQ. This CDR3 has 13 amino acids. The CDR3 region has the DNA TGCGCCAGCAGCTTACGGGAAAACACTGAAGCTTTCTTT. Protein: CASSLRENTEAFF.

For this clone: The sample has other DNA sequences that encode this CDR3 too. This chain connects TRBV9 to TRBJ1-4, with TRBD1 as a possible D gene (5 bases). The CDR3 runs 14 residues. CDR1 is SGDLS and CDR2 is YYNGEE in the germline V gene. The V end was cut by 2 bases, the J end by 1 base, with 6 bases between. CDR3 residues: CASSVGQTNEKLFF. The DNA of the CDR3 is TGTGCCAGCAGCGTTGGACAAACTAATGAAAAACTGTTTTTT.

The V gene is TRBV28, the J gene TRBJ1-2; 10 bases match TRBD1. Trimming at V came to 6 bases and at J to 6 bases, leaving 13 bases not matched to a gene. The germline CDR1 and CDR2 sequences are MDHEN and SYDVKM. The CDR3 covers 16 residues. This CDR3 reads CASSPAGTGAFHGYTF. The CDR3 DNA is TGTGCCAGCAGCCCAGCCGGGACAGGGGCCTTCCATGGCTACACCTTC.